This T cell receptor (beta chain) appears in the sequencing data of a study of graft-versus-host responses after intestinal transplantation. The V gene's germline CDR1 is MNHEY and CDR2 SVGAGI. This CDR3 contains 15 residues. With V trimmed by 5 bases and J by 1 base, 3 bases remained unmatched. Sequenced by immunoSEQ multiplex PCR; TCRdb stores in-frame clones only, minus some. This sample has roughly 70,000 clones, with approximately 92% found just once. The chain links TRBV6-5 to TRBJ2-5, with 11 bases that match TRBD2. The sequence came from a human patient who received an intestinal transplant, so some T cells may come from the graft donor. The starting material was bone marrow, obtained approximately 700 days after intestinal transplantation. The CDR3 bases are TGTGCCAGCAGTCCGGGACTAGCGGTCCAAGAGACCCAGTACTTC. Translated: CASSPGLAVQETQYF.